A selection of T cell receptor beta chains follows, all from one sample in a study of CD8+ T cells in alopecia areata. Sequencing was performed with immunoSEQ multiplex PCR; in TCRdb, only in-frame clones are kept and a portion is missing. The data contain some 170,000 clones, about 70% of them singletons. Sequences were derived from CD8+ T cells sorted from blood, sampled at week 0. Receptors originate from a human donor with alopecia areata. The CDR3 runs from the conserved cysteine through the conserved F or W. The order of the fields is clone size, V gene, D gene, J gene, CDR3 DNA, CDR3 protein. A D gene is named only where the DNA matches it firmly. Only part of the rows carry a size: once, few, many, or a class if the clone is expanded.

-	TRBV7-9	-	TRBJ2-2	TGTGCCAGCAGAGCACGGAACACCGGGGAGCTGTTTTTT	CASRARNTGELFF
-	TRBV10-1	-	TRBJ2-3	TGCGCCAGCAGTGAGCCTCGGGGACGGGACGCAGATACGCAGTATTTT	CASSEPRGRDADTQYF
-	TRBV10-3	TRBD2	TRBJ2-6	TGTGCCATCAGTCCTGGGGAGGGATCTGGGGCCAACGTCCTGACTTTC	CAISPGEGSGANVLTF
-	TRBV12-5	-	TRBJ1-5	TGTGCTAGTGGTTGGACCTTGGATCAGCCCCAGCATTTT	CASGWTLDQPQHF
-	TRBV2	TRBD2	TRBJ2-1	TGTGCCAGCAGGATTGGGCGGGGGGGCCGGTATGAGCAGTTCTTC	CASRIGRGGRYEQFF
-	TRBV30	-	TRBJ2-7	TGTGCCTGGAGTGTATCGGGGAACGAGCAGTACTTC	CAWSVSGNEQYF
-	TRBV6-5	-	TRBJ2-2	TGTGCCAGCGGGTTAACCGGGGAGCTGTTTTTT	CASGLTGELFF
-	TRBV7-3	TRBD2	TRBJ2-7	TGTGCCAGCAGCCTCGGTGGGACTAGCCACTACGAGCAGTACTTC	CASSLGGTSHYEQYF
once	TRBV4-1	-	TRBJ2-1	TGCGCCAGCAGCCTCCGGGCTGGGGGGCACAATGAGCAGTTCTTC	CASSLRAGGHNEQFF
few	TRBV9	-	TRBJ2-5	TGTGCCAGCAGCGTTAGCGAGGAGACCCAGTACTTC	CASSVSEETQYF
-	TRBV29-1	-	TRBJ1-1	TGCAGCGTTTGGGGCCCAGATATGAACACTGAAGCTTTCTTT	CSVWGPDMNTEAFF
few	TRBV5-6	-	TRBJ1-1	TGTGCCAGCAGCTTGCAGCTCTCTGCCGCCCGGGGCACTGAAGCTTTCTTT	CASSLQLSAARGTEAFF
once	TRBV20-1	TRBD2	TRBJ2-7	TGCAGTGCCCTCGGGGGGGAGCAGTACTTC	CSALGGEQYF
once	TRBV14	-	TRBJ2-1	TGTGCCAGCAGCCAACCAGGGTTTAGCTCCTACAATGAGCAGTTCTTC	CASSQPGFSSYNEQFF
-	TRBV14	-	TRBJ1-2	TGTGCCAGCAGCCAAGTAGGAGAGAAAAACTATGGCTACACCTTC	CASSQVGEKNYGYTF
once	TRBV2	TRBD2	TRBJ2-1	TGTGCCACCCTTCTAGCGGGGAAGCAGAATGAGCAGTTCTTC	CATLLAGKQNEQFF
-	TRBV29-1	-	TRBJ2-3	TGCAGCGTTGAAAGGGACTCCCCTAGGGGTGGAGATACGCAGTATTTT	CSVERDSPRGGDTQYF
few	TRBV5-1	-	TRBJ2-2	TGCGCCAGCAGCAGGGACCGAGCGAACACCGGGGAGCTGTTTTTT	CASSRDRANTGELFF
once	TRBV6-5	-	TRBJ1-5	TGTGCCAGCTCCCCTCGACGGAATAGCAATCAGCCCCAGCATTTT	CASSPRRNSNQPQHF
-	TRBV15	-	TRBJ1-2	TGTGCCACCAGCAGATCCCAAAAACAGATTAACTATGGCTACACCTTC	CATSRSQKQINYGYTF
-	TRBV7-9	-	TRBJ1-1	TGTGCCAGCAGCTTAGGGTTATCTGAAGCTTTCTTT	CASSLGLSEAFF
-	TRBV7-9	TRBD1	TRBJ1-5	TGTGCCAGCAGCTTGACAGGGACCAATCAGCCCCAGCATTTT	CASSLTGTNQPQHF
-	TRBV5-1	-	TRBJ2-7	TGCGCCAGCAGCCCGAACCTGGACAGCTCCTACGAGCAGTACTTC	CASSPNLDSSYEQYF
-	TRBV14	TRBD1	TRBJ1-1	TGTGCCAGCAGCCCGGGGACAGGGGGTGAAGCTTTCTTT	CASSPGTGGEAFF
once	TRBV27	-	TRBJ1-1	TGTGCCAGCAGTTCGGCGGGGAGGAACACTGAAGCTTTCTTT	CASSSAGRNTEAFF
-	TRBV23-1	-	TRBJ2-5	TGCGCCAGCAGTCGCCTCACTGTGCCGAAGTGGGGGAGAGCCCAGTACTTC	CASSRLTVPKWGRAQYF
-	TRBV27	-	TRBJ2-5	TGTGCCAGCAGTCCTTCACAGACTAGTTTCCAAGAGACCCAGTACTTC	CASSPSQTSFQETQYF
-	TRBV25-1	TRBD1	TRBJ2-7	TGTGCCAGCAGTGACAGGGGGCCCTACGAGCAGTACTTC	CASSDRGPYEQYF
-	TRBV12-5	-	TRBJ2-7	TGTGCTAGTGGTTTGGGACGGTACGAGCAGTACTTC	CASGLGRYEQYF
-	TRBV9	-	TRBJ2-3	TGTGCCAGCAGCGTAGGCGGAGGGGGCGTATCAGATACGCAGTATTTT	CASSVGGGGVSDTQYF